This T cell receptor beta chain emerged from a study of response to subunit inactivated influenza vaccine. TCRdb ran MiXCR on the RT-PCR reads and lists one entry per CDR3 protein. The data contain more than 550,000 distinct CDR3 sequences, 11% of them singletons. This CDR3 contains 14 residues. The V end was cut by 3 bases, the J end by 1 base, with 9 bases between. The V gene's germline CDR1 is ENHRY and CDR2 SYGVKD. These data also featured in a second study, about T cells expressing NK-cell markers. This second study says: 5'RACE template switching with UMIs generated TCR beta cDNA. It was sorted CD3+CD56-NKG2C+, CD3+CD56+NKG2C- and CD3+CD56+NKG2C+ T cells that provided the TCR beta repertoires. Seven donors tested HCMV-seropositive and one tested seronegative among the eight sequenced. Anti-gamma-delta TCR antibody use in several experiments restricted sorting to alpha-beta TCR T cells. Five to seven of the donors carried dominant NKG2C+ clonotypes that took up about 1.0-7.5% of their CD8+ T cells.

The chain uses TRBV10-3 and TRBJ2-5; D gene unclear. Sample: PBMCs from blood, taken on the day of vaccination. The clonotype was recovered from a man between 50 and 59 years old who received an inactivated influenza vaccine. As DNA, the CDR3 is TGTGCCATCAGTGAAGAACAGTTCCAAGAGACCCAGTACTTC. This gives the protein CAISEEQFQETQYF.